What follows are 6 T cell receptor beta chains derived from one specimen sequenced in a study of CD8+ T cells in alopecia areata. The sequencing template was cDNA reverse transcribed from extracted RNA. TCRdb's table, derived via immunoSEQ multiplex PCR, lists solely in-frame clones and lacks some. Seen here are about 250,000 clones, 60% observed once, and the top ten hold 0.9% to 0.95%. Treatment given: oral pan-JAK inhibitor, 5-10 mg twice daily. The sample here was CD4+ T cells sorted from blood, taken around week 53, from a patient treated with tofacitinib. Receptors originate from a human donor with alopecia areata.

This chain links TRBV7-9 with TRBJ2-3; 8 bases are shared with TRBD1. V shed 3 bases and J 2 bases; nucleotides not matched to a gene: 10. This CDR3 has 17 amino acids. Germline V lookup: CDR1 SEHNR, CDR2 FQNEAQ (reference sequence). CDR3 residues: CASSLGTRDRTTDTQYF. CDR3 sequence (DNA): TGTGCCAGCAGCTTGGGGACCCGGGACAGGACCACAGATACGCAGTATTTT.

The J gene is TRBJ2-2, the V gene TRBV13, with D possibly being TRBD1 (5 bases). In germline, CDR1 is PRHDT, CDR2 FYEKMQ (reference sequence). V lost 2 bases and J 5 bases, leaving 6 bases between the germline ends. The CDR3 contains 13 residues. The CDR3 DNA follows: TGTGCCAGCAGCTTAAAGGGGACCGGGGAGCTGTTTTTT. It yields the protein CASSLKGTGELFF.

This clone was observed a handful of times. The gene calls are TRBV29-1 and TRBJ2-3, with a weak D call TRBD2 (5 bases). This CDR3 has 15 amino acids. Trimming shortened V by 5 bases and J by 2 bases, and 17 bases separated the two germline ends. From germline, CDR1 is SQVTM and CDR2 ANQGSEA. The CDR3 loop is CSVRGLRSSTDTQYF. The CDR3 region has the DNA TGCAGCGTTCGAGGGCTCCGATCCTCCACAGATACGCAGTATTTT.

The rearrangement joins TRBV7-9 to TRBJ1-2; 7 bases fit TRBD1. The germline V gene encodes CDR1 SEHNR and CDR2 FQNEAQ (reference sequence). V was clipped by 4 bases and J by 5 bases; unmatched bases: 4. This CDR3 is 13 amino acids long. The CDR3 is CASSSGQDYGYTF. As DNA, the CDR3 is TGTGCCAGCAGCTCCGGACAGGATTATGGCTACACCTTC.

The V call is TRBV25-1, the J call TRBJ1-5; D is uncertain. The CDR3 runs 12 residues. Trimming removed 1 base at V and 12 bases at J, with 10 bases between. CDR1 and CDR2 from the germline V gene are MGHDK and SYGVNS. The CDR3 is CASSESGTRQHF. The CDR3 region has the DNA TGTGCCAGCAGTGAATCAGGAACGCGCCAGCATTTT. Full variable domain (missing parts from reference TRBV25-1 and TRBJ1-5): EADIYQTPRYLVIGTGKKITLECSQTMGHDKMYWYQQDPGMELHLIHYSYGVNSTEKGDLSSESTVSRIRTEHFPLTLESARPSHTSQYLCASSESGTRQHFGDGTRLSIL.

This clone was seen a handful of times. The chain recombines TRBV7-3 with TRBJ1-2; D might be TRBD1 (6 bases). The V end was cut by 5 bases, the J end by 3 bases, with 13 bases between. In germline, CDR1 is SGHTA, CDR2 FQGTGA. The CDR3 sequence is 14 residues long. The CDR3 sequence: CASSPEGVHYGYTF. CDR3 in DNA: TGTGCCAGCAGCCCCGAGGGGGTGCACTATGGCTACACCTTC.